This record looks at one T cell receptor beta chain sequence and its context. This entry comes from a study of OX40 agonist ivuxolimab in advanced cancers. Study context: Ivuxolimab is an agonistic anti-OX40 (CD134) antibody, and patients were treated with it. Of the patients, three showed partial responses, one with hepatocellular carcinoma and two with cutaneous melanoma. Patient treatment consisted of intravenous ivuxolimab administration every 2 weeks at 0.01 to 10 mg/kg.

Assay: immunoSEQ multiplex PCR; the TCRdb copy retains only in-frame clones and omits some. The sample carries approximately 82,000 clones, 85% to 90% recorded once. The CDR3 covers 15 residues. V lost 0 bases and J 5 bases, leaving 13 bases between the germline ends. Germline V gene data show CDR1 as SEHNR and CDR2 as FQNEAQ (reference sequence). Here the sequenced sample was CD4+ or CD8+ T cells sorted from blood, taken in a trial of the OX40 agonist ivuxolimab. The TCR sequence derives from an adult with an advanced solid tumor such as melanoma, head and neck, liver or kidney cancer. The chain recombines TRBV7-9 with TRBJ2-5; possibly TRBD2 for D (5 bases). The CDR3 reads CASSLASVDWETQYF. DNA of the CDR3: TGTGCCAGCAGCTTAGCTAGCGTTGACTGGGAGACCCAGTACTTC.